The text below deals with one T cell receptor (beta chain). The data are from a study of cytomegalovirus exposure and HLA in healthy donors. Background on the study: Most donors, about 77% of several hundred genotyped, fell in the Caucasian-associated ancestry cluster.

The primer mix had 60 Vbeta and 13 Jbeta primers. In the original analysis: In a later analysis, the count reached about 80 million unique TCR beta chains, with 9 million to 11 million shared. TCRdb's table, derived via immunoSEQ multiplex PCR, lists solely in-frame clones and lacks some. V and J calls and clone size come straight from that table; D and trimming were deduced from the DNA. This table holds around 110,000 clones, 81% found once. V lost 7 bases, J lost 7 bases, and 11 bases stayed unmatched. CDR1 and CDR2 from the germline V gene are LNHDA and SQIVND (reference sequence). The CDR3 extends over 14 amino acids.

The sequencing sample was made of PBMCs. This chain connects TRBV19 to TRBJ2-7; 9 bases are shared with TRBD2. This sequence originates from a woman between 25 and 40 years old in good health and CMV-seronegative. CDR3 amino acids: CASMMVAGVGEQYF. The CDR3, as DNA: TGTGCCAGTATGATGGTAGCGGGAGTGGGTGAGCAGTACTTC.